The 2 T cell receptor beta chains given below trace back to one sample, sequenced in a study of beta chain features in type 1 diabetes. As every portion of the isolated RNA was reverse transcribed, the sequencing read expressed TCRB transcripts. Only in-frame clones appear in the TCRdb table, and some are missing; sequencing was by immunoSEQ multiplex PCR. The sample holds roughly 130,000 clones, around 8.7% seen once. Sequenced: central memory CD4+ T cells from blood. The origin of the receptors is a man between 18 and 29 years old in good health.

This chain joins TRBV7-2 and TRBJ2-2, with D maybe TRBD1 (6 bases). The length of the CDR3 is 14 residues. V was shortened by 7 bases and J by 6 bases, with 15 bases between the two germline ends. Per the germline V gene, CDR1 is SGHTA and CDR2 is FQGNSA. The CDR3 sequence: CASNRENRAGELFF. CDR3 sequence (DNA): TGTGCCAGCAACCGAGAGAACAGGGCCGGGGAGCTGTTTTTT. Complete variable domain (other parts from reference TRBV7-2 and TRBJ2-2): GAGVSQSPSNKVTEKGKDVELRCDPISGHTALYWYRQSLGQGLEFLIYFQGNSAPDKSGLPSDRFSAERTGGSVSTLTIQRTQQEDSAVYLCASNRENRAGELFFGEGSRLTVL.

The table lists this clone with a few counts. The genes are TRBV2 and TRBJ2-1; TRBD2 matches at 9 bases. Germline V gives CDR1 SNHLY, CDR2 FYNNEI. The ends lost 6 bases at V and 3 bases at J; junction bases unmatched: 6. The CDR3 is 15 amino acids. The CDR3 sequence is CASRAGLADYNEQFF. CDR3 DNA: TGTGCCAGCAGGGCGGGACTAGCCGACTACAATGAGCAGTTCTTC.